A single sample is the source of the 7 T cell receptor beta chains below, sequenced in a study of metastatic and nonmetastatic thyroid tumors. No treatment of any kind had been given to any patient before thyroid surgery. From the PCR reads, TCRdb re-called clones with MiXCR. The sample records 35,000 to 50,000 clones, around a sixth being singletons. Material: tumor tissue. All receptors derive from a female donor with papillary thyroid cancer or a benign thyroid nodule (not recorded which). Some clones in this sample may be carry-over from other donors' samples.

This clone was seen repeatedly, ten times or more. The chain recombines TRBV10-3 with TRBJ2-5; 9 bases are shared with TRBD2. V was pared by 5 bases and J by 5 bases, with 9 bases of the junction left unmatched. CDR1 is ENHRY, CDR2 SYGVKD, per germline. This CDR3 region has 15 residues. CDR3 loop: CAISSGGREGETQYF. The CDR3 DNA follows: TGTGCCATCAGTTCCGGCGGGAGGGAGGGGGAGACCCAGTACTTC.

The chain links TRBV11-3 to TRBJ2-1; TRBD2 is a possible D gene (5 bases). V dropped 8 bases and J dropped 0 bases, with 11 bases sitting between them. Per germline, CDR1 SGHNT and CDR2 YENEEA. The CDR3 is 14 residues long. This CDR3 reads CASGRVISYNEQFF. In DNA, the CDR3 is TGTGCCAGCGGGCGGGTTATCTCCTACAATGAGCAGTTCTTC.

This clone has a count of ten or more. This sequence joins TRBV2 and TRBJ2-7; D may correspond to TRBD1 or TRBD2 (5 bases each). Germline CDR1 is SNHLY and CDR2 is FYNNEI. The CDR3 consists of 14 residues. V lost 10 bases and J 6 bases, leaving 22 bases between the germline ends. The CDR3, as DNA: TGTGCCACCGACCGACCTGATGGGGGTTCCGAGCAGTACTTC. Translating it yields CATDRPDGGSEQYF.

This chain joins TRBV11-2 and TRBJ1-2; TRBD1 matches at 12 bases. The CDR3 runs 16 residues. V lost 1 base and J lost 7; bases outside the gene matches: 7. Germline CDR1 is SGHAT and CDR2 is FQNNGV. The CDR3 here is CASSLGTGQGARGYTF. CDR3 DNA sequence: TGTGCCAGCAGCTTAGGAACGGGACAGGGGGCGCGTGGCTACACCTTC.

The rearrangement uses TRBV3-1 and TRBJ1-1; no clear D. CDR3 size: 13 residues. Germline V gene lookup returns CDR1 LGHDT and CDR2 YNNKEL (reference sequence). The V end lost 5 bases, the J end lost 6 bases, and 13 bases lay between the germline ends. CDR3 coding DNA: TGTGCCAGCAGCGAAGTGGGGTCCGCTGAAGCTTTCTTT. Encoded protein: CASSEVGSAEAFF.

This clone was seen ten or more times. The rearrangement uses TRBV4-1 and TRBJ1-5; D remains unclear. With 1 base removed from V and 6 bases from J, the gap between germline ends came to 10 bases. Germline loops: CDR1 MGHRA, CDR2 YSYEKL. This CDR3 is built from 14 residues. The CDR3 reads CASSQGPLGQPQHF. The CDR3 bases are TGCGCCAGCAGCCAAGGACCTTTAGGTCAGCCCCAGCATTTT.

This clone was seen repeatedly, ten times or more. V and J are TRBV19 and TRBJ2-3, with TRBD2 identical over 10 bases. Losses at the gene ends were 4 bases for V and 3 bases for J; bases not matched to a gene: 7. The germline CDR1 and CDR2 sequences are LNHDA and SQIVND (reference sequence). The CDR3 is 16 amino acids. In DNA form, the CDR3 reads TGTGCCAGTAGTAGACTAGCGGGCTTCCCTACAGATACGCAGTATTTT. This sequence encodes CASSRLAGFPTDTQYF.